This T cell receptor beta chain comes out of a study of blood T cell repertoires in COVID-19. Study at large: T cells, B-cell-depleted T cells, or PBMCs supplied cDNA or gDNA.

The CDR3 covers 15 residues. The V end was cut by 4 bases, the J end by 4 bases, with 16 bases between. Germline V CDR1 and CDR2: LGHNA, YSLEER. TCRdb keeps only in-frame clones here, not all; method: immunoSEQ multiplex PCR. The sample lists 250,000 or so clones; 87% were seen once. The chain uses TRBV4-3 and TRBJ1-1, with D maybe TRBD1 (5 bases). Material for sequencing was PBMCs or T cells enriched from blood (not recorded which). This receptor was identified in a man aged 25-45 years who had recovered from COVID-19. CDR3: CASSREAGGGTEAFF. In DNA form, the CDR3 reads TGCGCCAGCAGCCGTGAGGCCGGGGGGGGCACTGAAGCTTTCTTT.